Only one count was recorded for the clone carrying this TCR beta chain. The target antigen is unknown. Generated by immunoSEQ multiplex PCR, the TCRdb table keeps only in-frame clones and is missing some. The sample lists 85,000 or so clones; more than 70% were seen once. CDR1 is LNHDA, CDR2 SQIVND, per germline (reference sequence). This CDR3 has 15 residues. V gave up 6 bases and J gave up 7 bases; unmatched junction bases: 9. These data originate in a study of T cell responses to AZD1222 COVID-19 vaccine. General study findings and limits: CD4 TCRs linked to vaccination spanned spike, dominating at 160-218 and 743-854. Spike-specific TCR breadth and depth rose after two AZD1222 doses.

Sequenced here: peripheral blood, sampled 28 days after the second AZD1222 dose. The receptor was isolated from an adult who received the AZD1222 COVID-19 vaccine. The rearrangement joins TRBV19 to TRBJ2-2, with 9 bases lining up with TRBD2. The DNA for the CDR3 is TGTGCCAGTAGAAGTGGTAGCGGGAGTGGCGGGGAGCTGTTTTTT. It is translated as CASRSGSGSGGELFF.